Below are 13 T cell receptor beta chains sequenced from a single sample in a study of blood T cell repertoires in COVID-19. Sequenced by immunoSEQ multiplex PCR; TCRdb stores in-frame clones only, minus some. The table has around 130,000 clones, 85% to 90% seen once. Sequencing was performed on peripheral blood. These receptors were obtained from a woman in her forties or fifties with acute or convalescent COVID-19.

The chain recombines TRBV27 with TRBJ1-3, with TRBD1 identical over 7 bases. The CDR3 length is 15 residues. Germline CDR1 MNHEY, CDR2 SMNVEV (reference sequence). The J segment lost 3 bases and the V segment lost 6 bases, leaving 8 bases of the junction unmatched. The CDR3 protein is CASSPITGDGNTIYF. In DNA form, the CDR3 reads TGTGCCAGCAGCCCAATAACAGGGGATGGAAACACCATATATTTT.

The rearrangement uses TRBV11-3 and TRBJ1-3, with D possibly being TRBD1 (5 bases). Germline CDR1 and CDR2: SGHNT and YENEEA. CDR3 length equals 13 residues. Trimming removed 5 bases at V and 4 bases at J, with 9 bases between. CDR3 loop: CASSQGSGNTIYF. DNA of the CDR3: TGTGCCAGCAGCCAGGGATCCGGAAACACCATATATTTT.

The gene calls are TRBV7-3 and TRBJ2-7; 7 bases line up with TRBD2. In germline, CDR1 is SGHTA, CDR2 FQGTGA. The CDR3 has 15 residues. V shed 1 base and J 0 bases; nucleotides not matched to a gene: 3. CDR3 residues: CASSLRGGASYEQYF. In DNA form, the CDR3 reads TGTGCCAGCAGCTTAAGGGGGGGAGCCTCCTACGAGCAGTACTTC.

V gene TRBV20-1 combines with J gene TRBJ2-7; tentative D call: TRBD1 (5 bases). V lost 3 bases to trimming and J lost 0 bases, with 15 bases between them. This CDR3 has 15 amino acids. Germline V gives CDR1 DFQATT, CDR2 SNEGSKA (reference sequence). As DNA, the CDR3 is TGCAGTGCTAGTCAGAGAAGGGGCCACTCCTACGAGCAGTACTTC. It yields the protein CSASQRRGHSYEQYF.

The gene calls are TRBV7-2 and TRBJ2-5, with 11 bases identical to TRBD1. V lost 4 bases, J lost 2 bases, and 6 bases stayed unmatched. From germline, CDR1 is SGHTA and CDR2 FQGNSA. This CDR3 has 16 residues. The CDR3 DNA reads TGTGCCAGCAGCTCCTGGGGACAGGGGGATCAAGAGACCCAGTACTTC. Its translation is CASSSWGQGDQETQYF.

The CDR3 coding sequence is TGTGCCAGCTCCCCCCTGACAGGGGAAAACTATGGCTACACCTTC. This encodes CASSPLTGENYGYTF. V gene TRBV18 combines with J gene TRBJ1-2; TRBD1 agrees at 8 bases. V was pared by 6 bases and J by 2 bases, with 8 bases of the junction left unmatched. This CDR3 has 15 residues. Germline lookup yields CDR1 KGHSH and CDR2 LQKENI. Variable domain in full (rest from reference TRBV18 and TRBJ1-2): NAGVMQNPRHLVRRRGQEARLRCSPMKGHSHVYWYRQLPEEGLKFMVYLQKENIIDESGMPKERFSAEFPKEGPSILRIQQVVRGDSAAYFCASSPLTGENYGYTFGSGTRLTVV.

The CDR3 protein is CASSQEGGAVNEQFF. CDR3 nucleotides: TGCGCCAGCAGCCAAGAGGGAGGGGCGGTCAATGAGCAGTTCTTC. The gene calls are TRBV4-3 and TRBJ2-1; TRBD2 matches at 7 bases. The junction had 5 bases not matched to a gene; V was cut back by 0 bases and J by 6 bases. The germline gives CDR1 LGHNA, CDR2 YSLEER. CDR3 size: 15 residues.

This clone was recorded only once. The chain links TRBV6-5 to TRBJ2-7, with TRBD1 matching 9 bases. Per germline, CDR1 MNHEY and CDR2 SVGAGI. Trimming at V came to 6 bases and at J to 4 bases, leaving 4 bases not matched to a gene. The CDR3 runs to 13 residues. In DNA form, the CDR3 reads TGTGCCAGCAGCGGACAGGGGAAATACGAGCAGTACTTC. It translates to CASSGQGKYEQYF.

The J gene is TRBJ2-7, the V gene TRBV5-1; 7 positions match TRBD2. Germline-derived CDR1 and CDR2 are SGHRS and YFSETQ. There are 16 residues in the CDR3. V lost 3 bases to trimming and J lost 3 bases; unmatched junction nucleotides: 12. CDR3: CASSSREGLKFYEQYF. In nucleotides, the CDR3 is TGCGCCAGCAGCTCGAGGGAGGGGCTCAAGTTCTACGAGCAGTACTTC.

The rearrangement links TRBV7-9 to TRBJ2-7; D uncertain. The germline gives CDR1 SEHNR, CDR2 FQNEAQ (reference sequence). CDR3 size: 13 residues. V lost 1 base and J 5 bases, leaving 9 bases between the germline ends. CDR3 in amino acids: CASSLGVTDEQYF. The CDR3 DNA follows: TGTGCCAGCAGCTTAGGAGTTACTGACGAGCAGTACTTC.

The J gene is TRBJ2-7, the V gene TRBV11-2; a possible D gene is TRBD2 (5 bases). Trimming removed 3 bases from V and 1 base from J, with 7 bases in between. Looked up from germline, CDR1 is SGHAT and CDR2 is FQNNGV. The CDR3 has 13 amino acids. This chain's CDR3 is CASSFRLSYEQYF. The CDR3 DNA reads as TGTGCCAGCAGCTTTCGACTATCCTACGAGCAGTACTTC.

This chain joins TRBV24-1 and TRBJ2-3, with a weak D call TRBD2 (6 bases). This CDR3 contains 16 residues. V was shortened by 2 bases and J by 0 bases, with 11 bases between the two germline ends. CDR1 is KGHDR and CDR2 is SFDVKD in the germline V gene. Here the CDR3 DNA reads TGTGCCACCAGTGATTCCCGACTAGGAAGCACAGATACGCAGTATTTT. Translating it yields CATSDSRLGSTDTQYF.

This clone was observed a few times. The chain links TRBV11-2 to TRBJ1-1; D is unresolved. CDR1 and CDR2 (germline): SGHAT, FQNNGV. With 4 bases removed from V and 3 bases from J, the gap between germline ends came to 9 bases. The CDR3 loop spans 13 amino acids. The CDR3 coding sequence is TGTGCCAGCAGCTCCAGATCTGACACTGAAGCTTTCTTT. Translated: CASSSRSDTEAFF.